Presented here are 25 T cell receptor beta chains from one specimen sequenced in a study of IL-32 and malignant T cell survival in cutaneous lymphoma. These samples are blood from patients with leukemic cutaneous T cell lymphoma, called Sezary syndrome. TCRdb keeps only in-frame clones here, not all; method: immunoSEQ multiplex PCR. The repertoire holds just over 900 clones, with more than 80% as singletons. The sequences come from blood, collected on day 0. The receptor set was obtained from a human donor with cutaneous T cell lymphoma.

The chain employs TRBV11-3 and TRBJ2-3; TRBD1 is a possible D gene (6 bases). The CDR3 runs 16 residues. The ends were cut back, 1 base at V and 0 bases at J, with 11 bases in the middle. CDR1 SGHNT and CDR2 YENEEA come from the germline V gene. The CDR3 spells CASSLGQDTSTDTQYF. Written as DNA, the CDR3 is TGTGCCAGCAGCTTAGGACAGGACACTAGCACAGATACGCAGTATTTT.

V usage is TRBV7-2 and J usage is TRBJ1-2; D is ambiguous. V was cut by 1 base and J by 8 bases, with 20 bases left in between. The CDR3 covers 16 residues. Germline V lookup: CDR1 SGHTA, CDR2 FQGNSA. The CDR3 DNA sequence: TGTGCCAGCAGCTTAGGAGGCAGGAACCCTATACGAGGCTACACCTTC. This translates into CASSLGGRNPIRGYTF.

This rearrangement joins TRBV7-8 to TRBJ1-3; D is perhaps TRBD1 (5 bases). The CDR3 sequence is 16 residues long. Trimming left V 2 bases short and J 0 bases short, with 11 bases between. From germline, CDR1 is SGHVS and CDR2 FQNEAQ. CDR3 DNA sequence: TGTGCCAGCAGCTTATATCAGGGTTTCTCTGGAAACACCATATATTTT. This sequence encodes CASSLYQGFSGNTIYF.

The chain employs TRBV4-1 and TRBJ2-3, with 8 bases that match TRBD2. Germline V gene lookup returns CDR1 MGHRA and CDR2 YSYEKL. The CDR3 totals 17 residues. The ends lost 4 bases at V and 4 bases at J; junction bases unmatched: 13. The DNA for the CDR3 is TGCGCCAGCAGCCTTTCACCTCCAGCGGGGGATGCAGATACGCAGTATTTT. Amino acids: CASSLSPPAGDADTQYF.

The V gene is TRBV27, the J gene TRBJ2-1; D might be TRBD1 or TRBD2, each matching 6 bases. Germline values: CDR1 MNHEY, CDR2 SMNVEV (reference sequence). This CDR3 region has 15 residues. With 4 bases removed from V and 7 bases from J, the gap between germline ends came to 17 bases. The CDR3 loop reads CASSYRGPGGNEQFF. The CDR3 nucleotides read TGTGCCAGCAGTTATCGGGGGCCCGGCGGAAATGAGCAGTTCTTC.

The genes are TRBV6-5 and TRBJ2-4; the match to TRBD1 covers 9 bases. V dropped 5 bases and J dropped 6; count of bases not matched to a gene: 8. CDR3 length: 15 residues. Germline lookup yields CDR1 MNHEY and CDR2 SVGAGI. The CDR3 coding sequence is TGTGCCAGCAGTCAAACAGGGGGCACCGGAAACATTCAGTACTTC. It is translated as CASSQTGGTGNIQYF.

CDR3 nucleotides: TGTGCCAGCAGCTTGAAGACTATCAGGGACATTCAGTACTTC. Translated, it gives CASSLKTIRDIQYF. This rearrangement joins TRBV6-1 to TRBJ2-4; tentatively, D is TRBD1 or TRBD2 (5 bases each). Per germline, CDR1 MNHNS and CDR2 SASEGT. Trimming cost V 6 bases and J 8 bases, with 17 bases left between them. The length of the CDR3 is 14 residues.

The chain carries TRBV4-2 and TRBJ1-1, with TRBD1 identical over 7 bases. Germline lookup yields CDR1 LGHNA and CDR2 YNFKEQ. This CDR3 is built from 18 residues. V was clipped by 5 bases and J by 2 bases; unmatched bases: 17. DNA of the CDR3: TGTGCCAGCAGCTCACGTATCAGGGGGGAGACCGGTAACACTGAAGCTTTCTTT. Its protein product is CASSSRIRGETGNTEAFF.

This clone was observed a single time. The gene calls are TRBV9 and TRBJ1-1; 7 bases match TRBD1. Trimming removed 0 bases from V and 7 bases from J; junction bases left unmatched: 9. CDR1 and CDR2 from the germline V gene are SGDLS and YYNGEE. The CDR3 covers 15 residues. The DNA of the CDR3 is TGTGCCAGCAGCGTAGAAAGAGGGGGCGCGGATGAAGCTTTCTTT. The encoded protein is CASSVERGGADEAFF.

V and J are TRBV5-8 and TRBJ2-7; D remains ambiguous. The germline V and J ends were trimmed by 2 bases and 0 bases, with 9 bases remaining between them. The CDR3 extends over 14 amino acids. The germline gives CDR1 SGHTS, CDR2 YDEGEE. CDR3 DNA: TGTGCCAGCAGCTTCGGATACGTCTCCTACGAGCAGTACTTC. Amino acid sequence: CASSFGYVSYEQYF.

The chain has TRBV30 and TRBJ1-1; D call uncertain. V was pared by 3 bases and J by 5 bases, with 13 bases between. The CDR3 runs 13 residues. Germline assignment: CDR1 GTSNPN and CDR2 SVGIG (reference sequence). The CDR3: CAWSEHTGTEAFF. The CDR3 region has the DNA TGTGCCTGGAGCGAACATACGGGAACTGAAGCTTTCTTT.

The chain recombines TRBV19 with TRBJ1-2, with TRBD1 identical over 11 bases. This CDR3 contains 16 residues. Germline CDR1 reads LNHDA; CDR2 reads SQIVND (reference sequence). V shed 5 bases, J shed 6 bases, and the junction held 11 bases outside the gene matches. The CDR3, as DNA: TGTGCCAGTAGTCCCTTATTGGGACAGGGGGAAGATGGCTACACCTTC. Translated: CASSPLLGQGEDGYTF. The variable domain in full, with the rest retrieved from reference TRBV19 and TRBJ1-2, is DGGITQSPKYLFRKEGQNVTLSCEQNLNHDAMYWYRQDPGQGLRLIYYSQIVNDFQKGDIAEGYSVSREKKESFPLTVTSAQKNPTAFYLCASSPLLGQGEDGYTFGSGTRLTVV.

The V gene is TRBV19, the J gene TRBJ2-2; 7 nucleotides agree with TRBD2. With V trimmed by 3 bases and J by 2 bases, 3 bases remained unmatched. CDR3 size: 15 residues. CDR1 is LNHDA, CDR2 SQIVND, per germline (reference sequence). The CDR3 region has the DNA TGTGCCAGTAGTATCGGACTAGTAAACACCGGGGAGCTGTTTTTT. As protein: CASSIGLVNTGELFF. The variable domain in full, with the rest retrieved from reference TRBV19 and TRBJ2-2, is DGGITQSPKYLFRKEGQNVTLSCEQNLNHDAMYWYRQDPGQGLRLIYYSQIVNDFQKGDIAEGYSVSREKKESFPLTVTSAQKNPTAFYLCASSIGLVNTGELFFGEGSRLTVL.

This chain joins TRBV5-6 and TRBJ1-3, with D tentatively TRBD1 (5 bases). The V gene's germline CDR1 is SGHDT and CDR2 YYEEEE. The CDR3 spans 15 residues. Trimming stripped 2 bases from V and 0 bases from J, with 9 bases between. The chain's CDR3 is CASSFRTRSGNTIYF. CDR3 bases: TGTGCCAGCAGCTTTAGGACACGCTCTGGAAACACCATATATTTT.

V gene TRBV27 combines with J gene TRBJ1-2; the D is unclear. CDR1 and CDR2 from the germline V gene are MNHEY and SMNVEV (reference sequence). V shed 6 bases and J shed 4 bases, with 15 bases lying between them. CDR3 size: 14 residues. The CDR3 is CASRISVGSYGYTF. The CDR3 nucleotides read TGTGCCAGCAGAATTTCGGTTGGAAGCTATGGCTACACCTTC.

The V call is TRBV2, the J call TRBJ2-5; no firm D call. Between the trimmed V and J ends, which lost 6 bases and 5 bases, there was a span of 10 bases. The CDR3 runs 12 residues. Germline assignment: CDR1 SNHLY and CDR2 FYNNEI. Here the CDR3 reads CASSLNRETQYF. CDR3 nucleotide sequence: TGTGCCAGCAGCCTTAACCGCGAGACCCAGTACTTC.

This clone was counted between two and nine times. This chain joins TRBV29-1 and TRBJ1-1; 10 bases match TRBD1. Germline values: CDR1 SQVTM, CDR2 ANQGSEA. The V gene end was trimmed by 2 bases and the J gene end by 1 base; junction bases not matched to a gene: 22. The CDR3 runs 21 residues. The CDR3 DNA reads as TGCAGCGTTGAAATAAGGGAATACACATTCGGGACAGGGGAGAAGAACACTGAAGCTTTCTTT. Translated, it gives CSVEIREYTFGTGEKNTEAFF.

J is TRBJ2-7 and V is TRBV7-9; perhaps TRBD1 as D (5 bases). Per germline, CDR1 SEHNR and CDR2 FQNEAQ (reference sequence). The CDR3 runs 17 residues. Trimming cost V 3 bases and J 0 bases, with 18 bases left between them. In DNA form, the CDR3 reads TGTGCCAGCAGCTTTACACCAGGGTTCGGAAGCTCCTACGAGCAGTACTTC. Translation gives CASSFTPGFGSSYEQYF. Looking up the rest from reference TRBV7-9 and TRBJ2-7 gives the full variable domain: DTGVSQNPRHKITKRGQNVTFRCDPISEHNRLYWYRQTLGQGPEFLTYFQNEAQLEKSRLLSDRFSAERPKGSFSTLEIQRTEQGDSAMYLCASSFTPGFGSSYEQYFGPGTRLTVT.

The rearrangement uses TRBV12-5 and TRBJ1-4, with unresolved D. CDR1 and CDR2 from the germline V gene are LGHNT and FRNRAP. CDR3 size: 15 residues. Trimming cost V 4 bases and J 4 bases, with 13 bases left between them. CDR3 nucleotide sequence: TGTGCTAGTGGTTCGGACCTTTACTTTAATGAAAAACTGTTTTTT. It is translated as CASGSDLYFNEKLFF.

The genes are TRBV7-3 and TRBJ1-6; D is possibly TRBD1 (5 bases). The CDR3 length is 14 residues. The V end was cut by 5 bases, the J end by 11 bases, with 16 bases between. Germline CDR1 SGHTA, CDR2 FQGTGA. In DNA, the CDR3 is TGTGCCAGCAGCCCTCCGGGGGGGGAGACACCCCTCCACTTT. Translating it yields CASSPPGGETPLHF.

The sample holds one count of this clone. The chain couples TRBV6-6 to TRBJ2-5; TRBD1 matches at 8 bases. The CDR3 loop spans 16 amino acids. Germline V gives CDR1 MNHNY, CDR2 SVGAGI (reference sequence). V dropped 6 bases and J dropped 5; count of bases not matched to a gene: 14. The CDR3 DNA sequence: TGTGCCAGCAGAAAAGACAGGGGATTGGGCTTGGAGACCCAGTACTTC. As protein: CASRKDRGLGLETQYF.

This chain uses TRBV27 with TRBJ2-3; possibly TRBD1 for D (7 bases). The V end lost 6 bases, the J end lost 2 bases, and 15 bases lay between the germline ends. This CDR3 has 15 residues. Germline V gene data show CDR1 as MNHEY and CDR2 as SMNVEV (reference sequence). CDR3 in amino acids: CASRDRDSPTDTQYF. In DNA, the CDR3 is TGTGCCAGCAGAGACAGGGACTCACCCACAGATACGCAGTATTTT.

By share, this clone counts as medium-sized. This rearrangement joins TRBV28 to TRBJ1-2; D is ambiguous. Germline-derived CDR1 and CDR2 are MDHEN and SYDVKM. Trimming took off 4 bases at V and 4 bases at J, with 19 bases between the two ends. The CDR3 has 16 amino acids. The CDR3 bases are TGTGCCAGCAGTTCAACCAGGACTGATATAGTCTATGGCTACACCTTC. This sequence encodes CASSSTRTDIVYGYTF.

This chain's CDR3 is CASSLPTISKHGYTF. The CDR3 region has the DNA TGTGCCAGCTCACTCCCGACGATCTCTAAACATGGCTACACCTTC. J is TRBJ1-2 and V is TRBV18; D is undetermined. Trimming took off 4 bases at V and 6 bases at J, with 18 bases between the two ends. There are 15 residues in the CDR3. Per germline, CDR1 KGHSH and CDR2 LQKENI.

The rearrangement joins TRBV5-1 to TRBJ2-3, with D possibly TRBD2 on 5 matching bases. The length of the CDR3 is 14 residues. Germline-derived CDR1 and CDR2 are SGHRS and YFSETQ. V was shortened by 4 bases and J by 3 bases, with 12 bases between the two germline ends. CDR3 in DNA: TGCGCCAGCAGCCCCCTACCGGGGACAGATACGCAGTATTTT. It specifies CASSPLPGTDTQYF.